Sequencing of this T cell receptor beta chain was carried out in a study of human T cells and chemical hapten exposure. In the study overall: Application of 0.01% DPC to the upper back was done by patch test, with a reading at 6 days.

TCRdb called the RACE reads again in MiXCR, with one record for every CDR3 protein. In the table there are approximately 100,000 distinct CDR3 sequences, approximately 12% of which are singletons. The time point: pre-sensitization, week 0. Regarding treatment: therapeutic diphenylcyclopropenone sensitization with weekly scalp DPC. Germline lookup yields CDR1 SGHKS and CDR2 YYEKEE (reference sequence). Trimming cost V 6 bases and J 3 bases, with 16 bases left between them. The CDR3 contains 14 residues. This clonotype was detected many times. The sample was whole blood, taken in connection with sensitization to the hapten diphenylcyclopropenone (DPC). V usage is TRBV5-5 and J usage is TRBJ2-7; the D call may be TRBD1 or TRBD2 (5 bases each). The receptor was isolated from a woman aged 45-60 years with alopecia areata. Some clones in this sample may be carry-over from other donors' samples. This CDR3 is CASTLQRGVYEQYF. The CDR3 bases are TGTGCCAGCACCTTACAGAGGGGCGTCTACGAGCAGTACTTC.